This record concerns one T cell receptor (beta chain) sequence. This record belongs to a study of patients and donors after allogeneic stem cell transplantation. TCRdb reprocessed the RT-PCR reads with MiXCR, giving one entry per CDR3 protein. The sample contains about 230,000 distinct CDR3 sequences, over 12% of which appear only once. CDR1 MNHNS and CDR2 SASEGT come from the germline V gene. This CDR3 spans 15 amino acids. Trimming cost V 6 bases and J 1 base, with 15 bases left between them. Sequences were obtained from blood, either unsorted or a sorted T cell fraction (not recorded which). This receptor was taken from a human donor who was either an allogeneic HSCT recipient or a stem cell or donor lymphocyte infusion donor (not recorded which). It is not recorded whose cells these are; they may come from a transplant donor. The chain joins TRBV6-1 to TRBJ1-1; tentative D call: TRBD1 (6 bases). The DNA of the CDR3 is TGTGCCAGCAGAGGGGGACTTACCTCGAACACTGAAGCTTTCTTT. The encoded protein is CASRGGLTSNTEAFF.